A single sample is the source of the 17 T cell receptor beta chains below, sequenced in a study of T-cell memory formation after mild COVID-19. TCRdb analysed the 5' RACE reads with MiXCR anew, one entry per CDR3 protein. The repertoire holds around 200,000 distinct CDR3 sequences, with around 25% as singletons. Sequences were obtained from PBMCs or a T cell subset sorted from them (not recorded which). The source of these receptors is an adult woman who had mild COVID-19 (a few samples of this study predate the infection). Cell type and time point are not known.

The chain recombines TRBV9 with TRBJ2-2; D is perhaps TRBD2 (5 bases). Looked up from germline, CDR1 is SGDLS and CDR2 is YYNGEE. V lost 3 bases to trimming and J lost 8 bases, with 14 bases between them. CDR3 length: 14 amino acids. In nucleotides, the CDR3 is TGTGCCAGCAGCGCCAAGAGCGGTCAGGGGGAGCTGTTTTTT. Its protein product is CASSAKSGQGELFF.

In this sample, this clonotype turned up once. The chain carries TRBV20-1 and TRBJ2-1, with D hard to call. CDR3 length equals 16 residues. The V and J ends lost 5 bases and 6 bases respectively, with 23 bases between them. CDR1 is DFQATT and CDR2 is SNEGSKA in the germline V gene (reference sequence). The CDR3 DNA reads TGCAGTGCTCCTATCCTGGCTGGTCGCGGCGGCAATGAGCAGTTCTTC. Translation: CSAPILAGRGGNEQFF.

This sequence joins TRBV2 and TRBJ1-3; D is unresolved. CDR1 and CDR2 from the germline V gene are SNHLY and FYNNEI. The CDR3 extends over 16 amino acids. Trimming took 4 bases from V and 0 from J, leaving 13 bases between them. DNA for the CDR3: TGTGCCAGCAGTGCGAGGTGGTCGAACTCTGGAAACACCATATATTTT. Amino acid sequence: CASSARWSNSGNTIYF.

The chain has TRBV3-1 and TRBJ1-1; D is possibly TRBD1 (5 bases). V lost 6 bases and J 3 bases, leaving 14 bases between the germline ends. The CDR3 loop spans 14 amino acids. The germline CDR1 and CDR2 sequences are LGHDT and YNNKEL (reference sequence). The CDR3 here is CASRDGGLYTEAFF. As DNA, the CDR3 is TGTGCCAGCAGAGACGGGGGACTGTACACTGAAGCTTTCTTT.

In its sample, this clonotype was seen once. J is TRBJ2-1 and V is TRBV5-1; D is unclear. CDR1 is SGHRS and CDR2 is YFSETQ in the germline V gene. The CDR3 contains 15 residues. V was clipped by 3 bases and J by 1 base, with 11 bases between them. The CDR3 nucleotides read TGCGCCAGCAGCTCCCCACTGGAGTCCTACAATGAGCAGTTCTTC. Protein: CASSSPLESYNEQFF.

The chain uses TRBV5-1 and TRBJ2-4; D perhaps matches TRBD2 (5 bases). This CDR3 region has 17 residues. The germline V gene has CDR1 SGHRS and CDR2 YFSETQ. Trimming left V 0 bases short and J 1 base short, with 14 bases between. This CDR3 reads CASSLAASSIAKNIQYF. The CDR3 DNA follows: TGCGCCAGCAGCTTGGCTGCTAGCTCCATCGCCAAAAACATTCAGTACTTC.

V usage is TRBV7-9 and J usage is TRBJ2-4, with 7 positions matching TRBD2. The V and J ends lost 5 bases and 0 bases, in that order; junction bases with no gene match: 7. The CDR3 loop spans 16 amino acids. Germline values: CDR1 SEHNR, CDR2 FQNEAQ (reference sequence). CDR3 coding DNA: TGTGCCAGCAGCAAAGCTAGCGGTTTAGCCAAAAACATTCAGTACTTC. Amino acid sequence: CASSKASGLAKNIQYF.

The chain uses TRBV9 and TRBJ1-1; D is perhaps TRBD1 (5 bases). The V end lost 4 bases, the J end lost 4 bases, and 20 bases lay between the germline ends. This CDR3 is 16 amino acids long. Per the germline V gene, CDR1 is SGDLS and CDR2 is YYNGEE. This chain's CDR3 is CASSPGGSGPATEAFF. The CDR3 DNA sequence: TGTGCCAGCAGCCCAGGAGGATCAGGGCCGGCCACTGAAGCTTTCTTT.

This clonotype occurred a few times. V is TRBV2 and J is TRBJ2-7; D tentatively fits TRBD1 or TRBD2 (5 bases each). CDR1 and CDR2 (germline): SNHLY, FYNNEI. With 6 bases removed from V and 0 bases from J, the gap between germline ends came to 12 bases. This CDR3 comprises 14 residues. The CDR3 protein is CASRWDLSSYEQYF. In nucleotides, the CDR3 is TGTGCCAGCAGATGGGACCTCAGCTCCTACGAGCAGTACTTC.

Only one count was recorded for this clonotype. The rearrangement uses TRBV29-1 and TRBJ2-1; weak D call: TRBD1 (5 bases). Germline V gene lookup returns CDR1 SQVTM and CDR2 ANQGSEA. The CDR3 is 19 residues long. The V end was cut by 7 bases, the J end by 4 bases, with 32 bases between. The CDR3, as DNA: TGCAGCGCATACGCCGTCGCTCGACAGCACACCGTAGATTACAATGAGCAGTTCTTC. Translated, it gives CSAYAVARQHTVDYNEQFF.

This chain uses TRBV29-1 with TRBJ2-3, with TRBD1 as a possible D gene (5 bases). Trimming cost V 3 bases and J 0 bases, with 10 bases left between them. From germline, CDR1 is SQVTM and CDR2 ANQGSEA. CDR3 length: 14 residues. The CDR3 DNA reads as TGCAGCGTTGATTTGAGACAGAGCACAGATACGCAGTATTTT. Amino acids: CSVDLRQSTDTQYF.

This clonotype was found once. The chain employs TRBV5-5 and TRBJ1-5; D remains unclear. This CDR3 comprises 16 residues. V was shortened by 0 bases and J by 0 bases, with 10 bases between the two germline ends. The germline V gene has CDR1 SGHKS and CDR2 YYEKEE (reference sequence). In DNA form, the CDR3 reads TGTGCCAGCAGCTTGGGAACAAAGGTTAGCAATCAGCCCCAGCATTTT. Encoded protein: CASSLGTKVSNQPQHF.

In its sample, this clonotype was seen a few times. The genes are TRBV5-1 and TRBJ2-7, with 7 bases that match TRBD2. CDR3 length: 15 residues. With V trimmed by 0 bases and J by 2 bases, 5 bases remained unmatched. Germline V lookup: CDR1 SGHRS, CDR2 YFSETQ. CDR3 loop: CASSLGPAGTYEQYF. The CDR3 coding sequence is TGCGCCAGCAGCTTGGGCCCAGCGGGAACCTACGAGCAGTACTTC.

The chain links TRBV21-1 to TRBJ2-1; the D call in the table, TRBD2, was not verified against the DNA. TRBV21-1 is given as a pseudogene. The CDR3 runs 14 residues. CDR3 region: CASSKPSPYNEQFF. The CDR3 DNA sequence: TGTGCCAGCAGCAAACCCTCCCCGTACAATGAGCAGTTCTTC.

This clonotype came up a few times. The V and J genes are TRBV20-1 and TRBJ2-7; D is possibly TRBD2 (5 bases). This CDR3 spans 16 amino acids. V lost 3 bases and J lost 3, with 21 bases in between. Germline values: CDR1 DFQATT, CDR2 SNEGSKA (reference sequence). The CDR3 loop reads CSASQGDASRYYEQYF. The CDR3 coding sequence is TGCAGTGCTAGTCAAGGAGACGCTAGCAGGTACTACGAGCAGTACTTC.

This sequence joins TRBV2 and TRBJ2-3; D remains unclear. CDR3 length: 15 residues. Germline loops: CDR1 SNHLY, CDR2 FYNNEI. V dropped 6 bases and J dropped 0 bases, with 13 bases sitting between them. The CDR3 here is CASRQDGPSTDTQYF. The CDR3 DNA reads as TGTGCCAGCAGGCAAGACGGGCCTAGCACAGATACGCAGTATTTT.

The chain carries TRBV5-1 and TRBJ1-1; D unresolved. The CDR3 loop spans 15 amino acids. Germline CDR1 and CDR2: SGHRS and YFSETQ. V was pared by 1 base and J by 0 bases, with 10 bases between. CDR3 sequence: CASSLFLRVNTEAFF. CDR3 nucleotide sequence: TGCGCCAGCAGCTTGTTCTTAAGAGTGAACACTGAAGCTTTCTTT.